The 23 T cell receptor beta chains reported below all come from one sample, sequenced in a study of blood T cell repertoires in COVID-19. The assay was immunoSEQ multiplex PCR, and TCRdb's table has in-frame clones only and misses some. The repertoire holds under 200,000 clones, with approximately 88% as singletons. The sample taken for sequencing was peripheral blood. These receptors came from a woman aged 55-70 years with acute or convalescent COVID-19.

The chain couples TRBV6-2 or TRBV6-3 to TRBJ2-7; 7 bases are shared with TRBD1. Germline CDR1 and CDR2: MNHEY and SVGEGT. Trimming cost V 0 bases and J 5 bases; bases outside gene matches: 4. The CDR3 contains 14 residues. DNA of the CDR3: TGTGCCAGCAGTTACTCTCGACAGGGCCACGAGCAGTACTTC. Protein product: CASSYSRQGHEQYF.

This sequence joins TRBV7-8 and TRBJ2-5, with D perhaps TRBD1 (5 bases). Germline V gene lookup returns CDR1 SGHVS and CDR2 FQNEAQ. The CDR3 has 15 residues. V lost 2 bases and J lost 0, with 10 bases in between. The CDR3 loop is CASSLQQVYQETQYF. The CDR3 nucleotides read TGTGCCAGCAGCTTACAACAGGTCTACCAAGAGACCCAGTACTTC.

V and J are TRBV5-4 and TRBJ2-1, with 11 bases fitting TRBD1. Germline V gene lookup returns CDR1 SGHNT and CDR2 YYREEE (reference sequence). The CDR3 consists of 15 residues. V dropped 4 bases and J dropped 7; count of bases not matched to a gene: 7. The CDR3 coding sequence is TGTGCCAGCAGCAAGGCCGGGACAGGGGGAAATGAGCAGTTCTTC. It specifies CASSKAGTGGNEQFF.

This clone was observed a single time. The chain joins TRBV6-5 to TRBJ1-2; unclear D gene. CDR1 is MNHEY and CDR2 is SVGAGI in the germline V gene. The CDR3 contains 12 residues. The germline V and J ends were trimmed by 6 bases and 1 base, with 6 bases remaining between them. CDR3 sequence: CASSQINYGYTF. The CDR3 nucleotides are TGTGCCAGCAGCCAGATTAACTATGGCTACACCTTC.

This clone was detected a few times. The chain employs TRBV21-1 and TRBJ1-3. TRBV21-1 is noted as a pseudogene. The CDR3 has 17 residues. CDR3 sequence reads: CASSKEGAGTSGNTIYF. CDR3 DNA: TGTGCCAGCAGCAAAGAGGGAGCCGGCACCTCTGGAAACACCATATATTTT.

This chain joins TRBV27 and TRBJ2-2; D might be TRBD1 (6 bases). This CDR3 spans 16 amino acids. Trimming removed 4 bases from V and 6 bases from J, with 18 bases in between. The germline V gene encodes CDR1 MNHEY and CDR2 SMNVEV (reference sequence). The CDR3 DNA follows: TGTGCCAGCAGTTCCAGCCGGACAGCACTACCCGGGGAGCTGTTTTTT. Translated: CASSSSRTALPGELFF.

The chain carries TRBV6-5 and TRBJ1-6; 8 bases align to TRBD1. CDR3 length equals 14 residues. V shed 7 bases and J 6 bases; nucleotides not matched to a gene: 5. Looked up from germline, CDR1 is MNHEY and CDR2 is SVGAGI. The CDR3 spells CASNDRGPNSPLHF. The CDR3 bases are TGTGCCAGCAACGACAGGGGCCCTAATTCACCCCTCCACTTT.

The chain has TRBV29-1 and TRBJ2-7, with TRBD1 matching 11 bases. This CDR3 is 12 amino acids long. The trim removed 5 bases at V and 7 bases at J, leaving 4 bases unmatched. From germline, CDR1 is SQVTM and CDR2 ANQGSEA. CDR3 amino acids: CSVWDRGREQYF. In DNA, the CDR3 is TGCAGCGTTTGGGACAGGGGGAGAGAGCAGTACTTC.

V usage is TRBV6-4 and J usage is TRBJ2-1; 11 positions agree with TRBD2. With 6 bases clipped from V and 6 bases from J, the junction kept 7 bases outside the gene matches. CDR1 is MRHNA and CDR2 is SNTAGT in the germline V gene. The CDR3 is 15 residues long. The CDR3 loop reads CASSNRLAGRNEQFF. Written as DNA, the CDR3 is TGTGCCAGCAGCAATCGACTAGCGGGGCGCAATGAGCAGTTCTTC.

This chain links TRBV7-6 with TRBJ1-1, with a tentative D call TRBD1 (6 bases). The CDR3 extends over 16 amino acids. V shed 1 base and J shed 0 bases, with 12 bases lying between them. Germline CDR1 is SGHVS and CDR2 is FNYEAQ. The CDR3 loop is CASSLGTPGVNTEAFF. The CDR3 DNA follows: TGTGCCAGCAGCTTAGGGACCCCAGGGGTGAACACTGAAGCTTTCTTT.

The chain carries TRBV6-5 and TRBJ1-1, with 7 bases fitting TRBD1. V lost 6 bases, J lost 7 bases, and 8 bases stayed unmatched. From germline, CDR1 is MNHEY and CDR2 SVGAGI. The CDR3 has 13 residues. In DNA, the CDR3 is TGTGCCAGCAGCTACAGGGGAAGGAATGAAGCTTTCTTT. Translating gives CASSYRGRNEAFF.

The J gene is TRBJ1-5, the V gene TRBV3-1 (or the pseudogene TRBV3-2); 7 nucleotides line up with TRBD1. Germline CDR1 and CDR2: LGHDT and YNNKEL (reference sequence). This CDR3 comprises 14 residues. The V gene end was trimmed by 4 bases and the J gene end by 2 bases; junction bases not matched to a gene: 2. The CDR3, as DNA: TGTGCCAGCAGCCCCGGGACAGGCAATCAGCCCCAGCATTTT. It encodes CASSPGTGNQPQHF.

The chain uses TRBV4-1 and TRBJ1-1; TRBD1 matches at 10 bases. Germline V gene lookup returns CDR1 MGHRA and CDR2 YSYEKL. The CDR3 runs to 15 residues. J lost 4 bases, V lost 3 bases, and 5 bases had no gene match. CDR3 DNA: TGCGCCAGCAGCCATTCCGGACAGGGGGGCACTGAAGCTTTCTTT. This translates into CASSHSGQGGTEAFF.

The chain uses TRBV6-4 and TRBJ1-2; 9 bases fit TRBD1. Germline lookup yields CDR1 MRHNA and CDR2 SNTAGT. V dropped 3 bases and J dropped 7; count of bases not matched to a gene: 6. The CDR3 consists of 14 residues. CDR3 amino acids: CASSEGTGWSGYTF. The CDR3 DNA reads as TGTGCCAGCAGTGAAGGGACAGGGTGGAGTGGCTACACCTTC.

The chain uses TRBV19 and TRBJ2-1; 9 nucleotides align to TRBD1. Germline values: CDR1 LNHDA, CDR2 SQIVND (reference sequence). V dropped 6 bases and J dropped 7; count of bases not matched to a gene: 4. This CDR3 region has 13 residues. CDR3 DNA sequence: TGTGCCAGTAGCCCGGGACAGGGTAATGAGCAGTTCTTC. Protein product: CASSPGQGNEQFF.

There are a few counts of this clone. The gene calls are TRBV13 and TRBJ2-3, with 9 bases lining up with TRBD2. V lost 5 bases to trimming and J lost 0 bases; unmatched junction nucleotides: 12. Germline V gives CDR1 PRHDT, CDR2 FYEKMQ (reference sequence). This CDR3 spans 18 amino acids. The CDR3 is CASSARGDSGGSTDTQYF. Here the CDR3 DNA reads TGTGCCAGCAGCGCCCGAGGAGATAGCGGGGGAAGCACAGATACGCAGTATTTT.

This clone was detected only a few times. CDR3 coding DNA: TGTGCCAGCAGCTTGGGACGGGTGACTTATAATTCACCCCTCCACTTT. Residues: CASSLGRVTYNSPLHF. The J gene is TRBJ1-6, the V gene TRBV5-8; no firm D call. The CDR3 runs 16 residues. V dropped 0 bases and J dropped 4 bases, with 11 bases sitting between them. Germline assignment: CDR1 SGHTS and CDR2 YDEGEE.

The rearrangement links TRBV10-3 to TRBJ2-7; 8 bases fit TRBD1. Germline loops: CDR1 ENHRY, CDR2 SYGVKD. CDR3 length: 14 amino acids. V lost 4 bases and J lost 2; bases outside the gene matches: 4. CDR3 DNA sequence: TGTGCCATCAGTGTAGACAGGGGCGCCTACGAGCAGTACTTC. Its translation: CAISVDRGAYEQYF.

The chain carries TRBV4-1 and TRBJ2-1; 7 bases align to TRBD1. This CDR3 spans 17 amino acids. Germline loops: CDR1 MGHRA, CDR2 YSYEKL. The J segment lost 6 bases and the V segment lost 1 base, leaving 12 bases of the junction unmatched. The DNA for the CDR3 is TGCGCCAGCAGCCAAGGAAACTTCGACAGGGCCCGCAATGAGCAGTTCTTC. Translated: CASSQGNFDRARNEQFF.

The genes are TRBV9 and TRBJ1-1; 9 bases match TRBD1. Germline CDR1 is SGDLS and CDR2 is YYNGEE. This CDR3 contains 16 residues. Losses at the gene ends were 3 bases for V and 1 base for J; bases not matched to a gene: 7. In DNA form, the CDR3 reads TGTGCCAGCAGCGGAAAACAGGGGGCCTCGAACACTGAAGCTTTCTTT. This sequence encodes CASSGKQGASNTEAFF.

J is TRBJ2-5 and V is TRBV11-2; possibly TRBD1 for D (7 bases). The V end was cut by 6 bases, the J end by 2 bases, with 16 bases between. Germline assignment: CDR1 SGHAT and CDR2 FQNNGV. This CDR3 contains 15 residues. The CDR3 loop reads CASRRQGGPQETQYF. The CDR3 DNA is TGTGCCAGCAGGAGACAGGGAGGTCCGCAAGAGACCCAGTACTTC.

V gene TRBV4-1 combines with J gene TRBJ1-1; weak D call: TRBD1 (6 bases). Trimming shortened V by 1 base and J by 3 bases, and 15 bases separated the two germline ends. The germline CDR1 and CDR2 sequences are MGHRA and YSYEKL. CDR3 size: 16 residues. The CDR3 DNA reads as TGCGCCAGCAGCCAAGGCCCGGGGGGGCGGGACACTGAAGCTTTCTTT. It encodes CASSQGPGGRDTEAFF.

The chain links TRBV19 to TRBJ1-2; D unresolved. CDR3 length: 15 residues. Germline CDR1 and CDR2: LNHDA and SQIVND (reference sequence). The ends were cut back, 2 bases at V and 1 base at J, with 11 bases in the middle. CDR3 bases: TGTGCCAGTAGTATACAGAGAGCGAATAACTATGGCTACACCTTC. Protein sequence: CASSIQRANNYGYTF.